Below, 5 T cell receptor beta chains from the same sample are listed, as sequenced in a study of T cells in Graves' hyperthyroidism and ophthalmopathy. The CDR3 regions of TCR beta were amplified from RNA transcripts. With the HTBI primer set, the TCR CDR3 went through a first round of RT-PCR. A single record per CDR3 protein comes from TCRdb applying MiXCR to the multiplex PCR reads. The table records fewer than 300,000 distinct CDR3 sequences, under 30% of them present only once. The sequencing input was blood. The receptor set was obtained from a middle-aged man with Graves' hyperthyroidism that later progressed to Graves' ophthalmopathy.

This chain uses TRBV6-2 or TRBV6-3 with TRBJ2-7; D gene ambiguous. The ends were cut back, 1 base at V and 5 bases at J, with 6 bases in the middle. Germline loops: CDR1 MNHEY, CDR2 SVGEGT. The CDR3 spans 12 residues. CDR3 amino acids: CASSYFRNEQYF. CDR3 sequence (DNA): TGTGCCAGCAGTTACTTTAGGAACGAGCAGTACTTC.

This clonotype came up many times. This sequence joins TRBV6-5 and TRBJ2-7; 9 positions match TRBD1. Germline trimming cut 6 bases from V and 7 bases from J; bases unmatched to any gene: 16. The CDR3 loop spans 16 amino acids. From germline, CDR1 is MNHEY and CDR2 SVGAGI. This CDR3 is CASSRIDGTGLWEQYF. The CDR3 region has the DNA TGTGCCAGCAGCCGAATTGACGGGACAGGGTTATGGGAGCAGTACTTC.

This clonotype was counted at least ten times. The rearrangement uses TRBV7-9 and TRBJ2-2, with TRBD2 identical over 10 bases. The CDR3 contains 15 residues. The trim removed 6 bases at V and 5 bases at J, leaving 6 bases unmatched. CDR1 SEHNR and CDR2 FQNEAQ come from the germline V gene (reference sequence). CDR3 sequence reads: CASRLQLAGTGELFF. The CDR3 DNA follows: TGTGCCAGCAGATTACAACTAGCGGGAACCGGGGAGCTGTTTTTT.

This clonotype was observed at least ten times. The chain recombines TRBV27 with TRBJ1-1; D is possibly TRBD1 (6 bases). This CDR3 is built from 18 residues. Germline V lookup: CDR1 MNHEY, CDR2 SMNVEV (reference sequence). V lost 3 bases and J 5 bases, leaving 25 bases between the germline ends. CDR3 region: CASSFLKSGAIGGTEAFF. The CDR3 DNA reads TGTGCCAGCAGTTTTCTGAAGTCAGGGGCCATTGGAGGAACTGAAGCTTTCTTT.

This sequence joins TRBV6-1 and TRBJ1-1; 8 bases are shared with TRBD1. The CDR3 has 15 amino acids. V shed 4 bases and J 6 bases; nucleotides not matched to a gene: 10. Per the germline V gene, CDR1 is MNHNS and CDR2 is SASEGT. The CDR3 reads CASSVWTGSKAEAFF. As DNA, the CDR3 is TGTGCCAGCAGTGTTTGGACAGGGTCTAAGGCTGAAGCTTTCTTT.